This record looks at one T cell receptor (beta chain) sequence and its context. The data stem from a study of blood T cell repertoires in COVID-19. Whole-study context: Samples taken during acute and convalescent COVID-19 were collected in the United States, Italy and Spain. Sample material is recorded as cDNA or gDNA derived from T cells, B-cell-depleted T cells, or PBMCs.

The V gene end was trimmed by 4 bases and the J gene end by 3 bases; junction bases not matched to a gene: 8. This CDR3 comprises 15 residues. Germline V CDR1 and CDR2: MDHEN, SYDVKM. Authors' analysis steps: Estimated nucleated cell counts came from reference gene primer amplification. Using immunoSEQ multiplex PCR, the repertoire was profiled, and TCRdb retains in-frame clones only, with some absent. That table is the source of V, J and clone size, and D and trimming were worked out from the DNA. The sample consists of 120,000 or so clones, 69% of them appearing once. The clonotype comes from a woman between 65 and 79 years old with acute or convalescent COVID-19. V gene TRBV28 combines with J gene TRBJ2-7; 8 positions agree with TRBD1. Material: peripheral blood. CDR3 sequence reads: CASSSRQGLNYEQYF. The CDR3 DNA sequence: TGTGCCAGCAGTTCCAGACAGGGGTTAAACTACGAGCAGTACTTC.